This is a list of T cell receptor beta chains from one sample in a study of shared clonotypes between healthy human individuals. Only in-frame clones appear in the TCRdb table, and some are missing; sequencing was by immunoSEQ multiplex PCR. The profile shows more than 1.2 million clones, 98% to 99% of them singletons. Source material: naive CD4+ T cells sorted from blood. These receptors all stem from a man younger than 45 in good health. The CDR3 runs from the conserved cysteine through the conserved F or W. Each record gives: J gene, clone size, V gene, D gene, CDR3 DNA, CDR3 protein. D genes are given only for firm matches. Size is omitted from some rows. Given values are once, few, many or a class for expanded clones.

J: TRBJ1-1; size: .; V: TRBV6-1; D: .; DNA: TGTGCCAGCAGTGTAACGGGGTCTGGACGACCTTTCTTT; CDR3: CASSVTGSGRPFF
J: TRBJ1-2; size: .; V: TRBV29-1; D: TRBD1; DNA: TGCAGCGTCAAGACGACAGGGGAGTATGGCTACACCTTC; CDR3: CSVKTTGEYGYTF
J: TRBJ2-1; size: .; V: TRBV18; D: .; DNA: TGTGCCAGCTCACCACCAAAGACAGGCAGTCCCGGGTTCTTC; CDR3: CASSPPKTGSPGFF
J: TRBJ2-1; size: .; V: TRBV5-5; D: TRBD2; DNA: TGTGCCAGCAACCTAGCGGGAATTTCCTACAATGAGCAGTTCTTC; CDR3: CASNLAGISYNEQFF
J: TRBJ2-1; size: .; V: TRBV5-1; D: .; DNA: TGCGCCAGCAGCTTGGAGTGGCTAGCTGCCTACAATGAGCAGTTCTTC; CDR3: CASSLEWLAAYNEQFF
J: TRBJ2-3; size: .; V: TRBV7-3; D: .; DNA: TGTGCCAGCAGCTCATCCGGGACAGATACGCAGTATTTT; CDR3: CASSSSGTDTQYF
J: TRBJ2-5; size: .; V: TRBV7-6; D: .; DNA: TGTGCCAGCAGCTTAACGCATTATTTAGAGACCCAGTACTTC; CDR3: CASSLTHYLETQYF
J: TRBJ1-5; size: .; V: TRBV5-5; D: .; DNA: TGTGCCAGCAGCTTCGGGGTTTTTGATCAGCCCCAGCATTTT; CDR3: CASSFGVFDQPQHF
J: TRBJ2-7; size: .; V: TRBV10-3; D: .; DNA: TGTGCCATCAATGGACCAGGACTATACGAGCAGTACTTC; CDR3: CAINGPGLYEQYF
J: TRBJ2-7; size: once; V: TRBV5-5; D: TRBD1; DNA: TGTGCCAGCAGTCGGGACAGGGGCTACGAGCAGTACTTC; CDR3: CASSRDRGYEQYF
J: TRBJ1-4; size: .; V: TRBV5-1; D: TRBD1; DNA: TGCGCCAGCAGCAGGGACAGCGTTCCGACTAATGAAAAACTGTTTTTT; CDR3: CASSRDSVPTNEKLFF
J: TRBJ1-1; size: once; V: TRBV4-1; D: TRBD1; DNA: TGCGCCAGCAGCCGGGACAGAGGGGTGGGTGAAGCTTTCTTT; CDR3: CASSRDRGVGEAFF
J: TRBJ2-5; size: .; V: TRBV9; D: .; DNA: TGTGCCAGCAGCGTAGATGATGCTATGGGGGAAGAGACCCAGTACTTC; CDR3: CASSVDDAMGEETQYF
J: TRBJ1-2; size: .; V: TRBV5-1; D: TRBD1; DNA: TGCGCCAGCAGCCGAATTGGGGTTTCGCCCGGGACAGGTAACTATGGCTACACCTTC; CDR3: CASSRIGVSPGTGNYGYTF
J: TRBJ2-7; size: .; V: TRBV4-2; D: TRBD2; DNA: TGTGCCAGCAGCCAAGGTACTAGCGGGAACTACGAGCAGTACTTC; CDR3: CASSQGTSGNYEQYF
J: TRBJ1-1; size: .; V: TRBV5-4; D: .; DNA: TGTGCCAGCAGCCCTATGTCGGTGAACACTGAAGCTTTCTTT; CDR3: CASSPMSVNTEAFF
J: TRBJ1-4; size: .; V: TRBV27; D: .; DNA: TGTGCCAGCAGTCCCCAGACAGGCACTAATGAAAAACTGTTTTTT; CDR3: CASSPQTGTNEKLFF
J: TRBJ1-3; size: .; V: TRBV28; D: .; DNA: TGTGCCAGCGGAAGACCGGTCGGCACCATATATTTT; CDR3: CASGRPVGTIYF
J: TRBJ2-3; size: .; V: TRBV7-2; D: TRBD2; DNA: TGTGCCAGCAGCTCTCCGAGTAGCGGGAGTCAGGCAGATACGCAGTATTTT; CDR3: CASSSPSSGSQADTQYF
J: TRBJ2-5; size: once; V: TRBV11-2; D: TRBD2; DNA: TGTGCCAGCAGCCCGGGACTAGCAGAAGAGACCCAGTACTTC; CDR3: CASSPGLAEETQYF
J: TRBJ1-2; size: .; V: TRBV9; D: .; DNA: TGTGCCAGCAGCGTAGTTGGTGGAAATGGCTACACCTTC; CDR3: CASSVVGGNGYTF
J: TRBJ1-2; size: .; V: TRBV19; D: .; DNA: TGTGCCAGTAGTATGAGTATCCGGAACTATGGCTACACCTTC; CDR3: CASSMSIRNYGYTF
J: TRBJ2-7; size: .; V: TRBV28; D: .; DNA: TGTGCCAGCAGTTTATATACCGCTCTCGGGACAACCCAAAGGGAGCAGTACTTC; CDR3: CASSLYTALGTTQREQYF
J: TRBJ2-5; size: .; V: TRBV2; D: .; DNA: TGTGCCAGCAGTCACCGGGAAGGAGAGACCCAGTACTTC; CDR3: CASSHREGETQYF
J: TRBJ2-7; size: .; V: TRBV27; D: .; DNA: TGTGCCAGCAGTTTAGCAGGGGGGAGTTTATACGAGCAGTACTTC; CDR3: CASSLAGGSLYEQYF
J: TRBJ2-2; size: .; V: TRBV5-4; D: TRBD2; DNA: TGTGCCAGCAGCTTCTGGGTGGGTAGCGGGAGTCTGGACACCGGGGAGCTGTTTTTT; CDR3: CASSFWVGSGSLDTGELFF
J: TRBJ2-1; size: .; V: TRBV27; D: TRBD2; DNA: TGTGCCAGCAGTTTAGGCCGGCTAGCGGGAATCTACAATGAGCAGTTCTTC; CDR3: CASSLGRLAGIYNEQFF
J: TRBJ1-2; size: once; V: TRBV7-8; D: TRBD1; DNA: TGTGCCAGCAGCCAGGACAGGGTTGACTATGGCTACACCTTC; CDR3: CASSQDRVDYGYTF
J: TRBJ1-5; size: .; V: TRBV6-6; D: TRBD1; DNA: TGTGCCAGCAGTTCGCGACAGGGCCCTAGCAATCAGCCCCAGCATTTT; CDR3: CASSSRQGPSNQPQHF
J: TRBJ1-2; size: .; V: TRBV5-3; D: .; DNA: TGTGCCAGAAGCTCCCATACGAGGGGTTGGGTCAACTATGGCTACACCTTC; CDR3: CARSSHTRGWVNYGYTF
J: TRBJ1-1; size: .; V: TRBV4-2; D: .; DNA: TGTGCCAGCAGCCAAGAGAGGGCAGGGGCTGGCACTGAAGCTTTCTTT; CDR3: CASSQERAGAGTEAFF
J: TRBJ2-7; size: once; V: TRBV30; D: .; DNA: TGTGCCTGGAGGGCAGGGGAGGGTGGGAGAGGCTCCTACGAGCAGTACTTC; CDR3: CAWRAGEGGRGSYEQYF
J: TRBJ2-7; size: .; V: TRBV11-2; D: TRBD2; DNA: TGTGCCAGCAGCTTACGCTTAGCGGGAAGGGGTAGCTCCTACGAGCAGTACTTC; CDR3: CASSLRLAGRGSSYEQYF
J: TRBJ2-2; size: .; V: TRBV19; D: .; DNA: TGTGCCAGTAGTACGGGACTCACCGGGGAGCTGTTTTTT; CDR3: CASSTGLTGELFF
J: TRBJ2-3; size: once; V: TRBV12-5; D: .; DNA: TGTGCTAGTGGTTTGGGCAGGAACCGGGATACGCAGTATTTT; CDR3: CASGLGRNRDTQYF
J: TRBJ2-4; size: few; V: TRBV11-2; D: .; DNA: TGTGCCAGCAGCTTAGATCGTCGGTTAGCCAAAAACATTCAGTACTTC; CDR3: CASSLDRRLAKNIQYF
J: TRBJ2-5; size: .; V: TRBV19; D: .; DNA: TGTGCCAGTTGCCAGCGTGCTCAAGAGACCCAGTACTTC; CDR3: CASCQRAQETQYF
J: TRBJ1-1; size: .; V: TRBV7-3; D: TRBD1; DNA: TGTGCCAGCAGCCCTCCCGGGACAGGGCATGAAGCTTTCTTT; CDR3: CASSPPGTGHEAFF
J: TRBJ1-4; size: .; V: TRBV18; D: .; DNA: TGTGCCAGCTCACCCGGCCAGGAGCTTGGTTTTTTTGAAAAACTGTTTTTT; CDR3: CASSPGQELGFFEKLFF
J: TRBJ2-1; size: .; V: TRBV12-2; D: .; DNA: TGTGCAAGTCGCTTAGACTTCAATGAGCAGTTCTTC; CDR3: CASRLDFNEQFF
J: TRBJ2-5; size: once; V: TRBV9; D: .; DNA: TGTGCCAGCAGCGTAATGGGGAACCAAGAGACCCAGTACTTC; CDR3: CASSVMGNQETQYF
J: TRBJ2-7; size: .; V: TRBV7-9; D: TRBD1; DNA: TGTGCCAGCAGCTTAGGCGACAGGGGTCACTACGAGCAGTACTTC; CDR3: CASSLGDRGHYEQYF
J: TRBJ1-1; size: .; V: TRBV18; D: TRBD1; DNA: TGTGCCAGCTCACAGGGGACAGGGAGATGGGACACTGAAGCTTTCTTT; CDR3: CASSQGTGRWDTEAFF
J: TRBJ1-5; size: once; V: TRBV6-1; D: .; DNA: TGTGCCAGCAGTACAGGGTGGAATCAGCCCCAGCATTTT; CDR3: CASSTGWNQPQHF
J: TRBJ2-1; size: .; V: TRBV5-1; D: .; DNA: TGCGCCAGCAGTGGTGTCCCGAGCTCCTACAATGAGCAGTTCTTC; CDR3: CASSGVPSSYNEQFF
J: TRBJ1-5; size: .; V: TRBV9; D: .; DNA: TGTGCCAGCAGCGTAGCAGGGAATAATCAGCCCCAGCATTTT; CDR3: CASSVAGNNQPQHF
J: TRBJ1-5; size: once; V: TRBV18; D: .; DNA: TGTGCCAGCTCCCCTGCCGTGGGGCAAAACAATCAGCCCCAGCATTTT; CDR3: CASSPAVGQNNQPQHF
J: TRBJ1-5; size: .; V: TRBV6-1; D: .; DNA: TGTGCCAGCCGACCTACAGGGTCTAGTCAGCCCCAGCATTTT; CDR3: CASRPTGSSQPQHF
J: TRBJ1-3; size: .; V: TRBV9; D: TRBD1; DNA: TGTGCCAGCAGCGCTGGACAGGGATTCTCTGGAAACACCATATATTTT; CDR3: CASSAGQGFSGNTIYF